This T cell receptor beta chain is from a study of blood T cell repertoires in COVID-19. Background on the study: Acute and convalescent COVID-19 specimens originated in the United States, Italy and Spain. Nucleic acid was either cDNA or gDNA, and it came from T cells, B-cell-depleted T cells, or PBMCs.

It was during active infection that Seattle patients were enrolled and then longitudinally followed. Source study methods: Reference gene primer amplification yielded estimated nucleated cell counts. The assay was immunoSEQ multiplex PCR, and TCRdb's table has in-frame clones only and misses some. For V, J and clone size, that table is used; D and trimming come from the DNA. Of approximately 46,000 clones in the sample, 81% are singletons; the top ten hold around 24%. The sequence derives from a woman aged 80 or over with COVID-19, enrolled during active disease. The sequencing input was peripheral blood.

CDR3 protein: CASSRGSSGTSYEQYF. The CDR3 DNA sequence: TGTGCCAGTAGTAGGGGTTCTAGCGGGACCTCCTACGAGCAGTACTTC. The V gene is TRBV19, the J gene TRBJ2-7; 9 nucleotides align to TRBD2. CDR3 length: 16 amino acids. Germline CDR1 reads LNHDA; CDR2 reads SQIVND (reference sequence). Trimming at V came to 4 bases and at J to 0 bases, leaving 7 bases not matched to a gene.